These T cell receptor beta chains were read from a single sample in a study of cytomegalovirus exposure and HLA in healthy donors. TCRdb's copy holds only in-frame clones and misses some; the assay was immunoSEQ multiplex PCR. The sample includes over 150,000 clones, around 69% seen only once; the top ten take under 1.5%. The sequenced sample was PBMCs. Receptors originate from a man aged 60-69 years in good health and CMV-seronegative. The CDR3 runs from the conserved cysteine through the conserved F or W. Fields, in order: clone size, D gene, J gene, V gene, CDR3 DNA, CDR3 protein. The D gene is left open where the match is weak. The listing skips clone size in some rows; elsewhere it reads once, few, many or a size class.

size: few; D: -; J: TRBJ1-1; V: TRBV4-3; DNA: TGCGCCAGCAGCCAGCGGGGGGGCACTGAAGCTTTCTTT; CDR3: CASSQRGGTEAFF
size: -; D: -; J: TRBJ2-3; V: TRBV25-1; DNA: TGTGCCAGCAGTGAACCACTAGGGACAGATACGCAGTATTTT; CDR3: CASSEPLGTDTQYF
size: -; D: -; J: TRBJ2-5; V: TRBV2; DNA: TGTGCCACCTCCGGGGGTTGGGCAGAGACCCAGTACTTC; CDR3: CATSGGWAETQYF
size: -; D: -; J: TRBJ2-1; V: TRBV7-2; DNA: TGTGCCAGCAGCTTAAACAGTAGATACAATGAGCAGTTCTTC; CDR3: CASSLNSRYNEQFF
size: few; D: TRBD1; J: TRBJ1-1; V: TRBV28; DNA: TGTGCCAGCAGTACGCCGGGACAGGGGGTCAACACTGAAGCTTTCTTT; CDR3: CASSTPGQGVNTEAFF
size: once; D: TRBD2; J: TRBJ2-7; V: TRBV9; DNA: TGTGCCAGCAGCGTAGGTCGCGGGAGGAAGGCCGAGCAGTACTTC; CDR3: CASSVGRGRKAEQYF
size: -; D: -; J: TRBJ2-7; V: TRBV15; DNA: TGTGCCACCAGCAGGGAGGGGGGGTTAAATTTGGAGCAGTACTTC; CDR3: CATSREGGLNLEQYF
size: few; D: -; J: TRBJ2-2; V: TRBV7-2; DNA: TGTGCCAGCAGCTTAAACTCTAACACCGGGGAGCTGTTTTTT; CDR3: CASSLNSNTGELFF
size: -; D: -; J: TRBJ1-1; V: TRBV6-6; DNA: TGTGCCACCGCAGAGGGTCTCACTGAAGCTTTCTTT; CDR3: CATAEGLTEAFF
size: -; D: TRBD1; J: TRBJ2-4; V: TRBV5-1; DNA: TGCGCCAGCAGCGGGGGACAGGACAAAAACATTCAGTACTTC; CDR3: CASSGGQDKNIQYF
size: -; D: -; J: TRBJ1-4; V: TRBV29-1; DNA: TGCAGCGCCCGACCTCAGGGGACTAATGAAAAACTGTTTTTT; CDR3: CSARPQGTNEKLFF
size: -; D: TRBD2; J: TRBJ2-7; V: TRBV2; DNA: TGTGCCAGCCGGGAGGGAGGTGTCTCCTACGAGCAGTACTTC; CDR3: CASREGGVSYEQYF
size: once; D: TRBD2; J: TRBJ2-3; V: TRBV6-5; DNA: TGTGCCAGCTCCTCCGGAGCGGGGCATACGCAGTATTTT; CDR3: CASSSGAGHTQYF
size: -; D: TRBD2; J: TRBJ2-7; V: TRBV10-3; DNA: TGTGCCATCAGTTCTAGCGGAACCTACGAGCAGTACTTC; CDR3: CAISSSGTYEQYF
size: -; D: TRBD1; J: TRBJ2-2; V: TRBV27; DNA: TGTGCCAGCAGAACAGGGGGCGCGAGGACCGGGGAGCTGTTTTTT; CDR3: CASRTGGARTGELFF
size: few; D: TRBD1; J: TRBJ2-7; V: TRBV25-1; DNA: TGTGCCAGCAGCGACAGGGGGCTTGTTTACGAGCAGTACTTC; CDR3: CASSDRGLVYEQYF
size: -; D: TRBD2; J: TRBJ2-1; V: TRBV9; DNA: TGTGCCAGCAGCGTTCAACTAGCGGGAGAGGAGCAGTTCTTC; CDR3: CASSVQLAGEEQFF
size: -; D: TRBD2; J: TRBJ2-4; V: TRBV9; DNA: TGTGCCAGCAGCGCAGATTCCGGGACTAGGATAGCCAAAAACATTCAGTACTTC; CDR3: CASSADSGTRIAKNIQYF
size: few; D: TRBD1; J: TRBJ1-2; V: TRBV4-2; DNA: TGTGCCAGCAGCCAAGATGAGTTTTCATCTGGCGCACAGGGGAATGGCTACACCTTC; CDR3: CASSQDEFSSGAQGNGYTF
size: -; D: TRBD2; J: TRBJ2-2; V: TRBV28; DNA: TGTGCCAGCCGGGGGGGCCCTCCCGGGGAGCTGTTTTTT; CDR3: CASRGGPPGELFF
size: -; D: -; J: TRBJ1-5; V: TRBV5-5; DNA: TGTGCCAGCAGCCGGGACTACTTTTCTCGCAATCAGCCCCAGCATTTT; CDR3: CASSRDYFSRNQPQHF
size: -; D: -; J: TRBJ2-5; V: TRBV6-5; DNA: TGTGCCAGCAGGCCGACAGGTCAAGAGACCCAGTACTTC; CDR3: CASRPTGQETQYF
size: -; D: TRBD2; J: TRBJ2-3; V: TRBV7-2; DNA: TGTGCCAGCAGCAGGACTAGCGGGGCAACAGATACGCAGTATTTT; CDR3: CASSRTSGATDTQYF
size: few; D: TRBD1; J: TRBJ1-2; V: TRBV6-5; DNA: TGTGCCAGCAGCGCAGACAGGGGCCAGGGCGGCTACACCTTC; CDR3: CASSADRGQGGYTF
size: -; D: TRBD1; J: TRBJ1-1; V: TRBV28; DNA: TGTGCCAGCTGGTATCCAGGGGGGAACACTGAAGCTTTCTTT; CDR3: CASWYPGGNTEAFF
size: once; D: TRBD2; J: TRBJ2-1; V: TRBV14; DNA: TGTGCCAGCAGCCCCCTAGCGGGGGGGTACAATGAGCAGTTCTTC; CDR3: CASSPLAGGYNEQFF
size: once; D: -; J: TRBJ2-1; V: TRBV11-1; DNA: TGTGCCAGCAGCTTAGGTTCTAGCGTATATGAGCAGTTCTTC; CDR3: CASSLGSSVYEQFF
size: -; D: -; J: TRBJ1-1; V: TRBV21-1; DNA: TGTGCCAGCAGCAAAGCCCGGGACAGGGAGAACACTGAAGCTTTCTTT; CDR3: CASSKARDRENTEAFF
size: -; D: TRBD2; J: TRBJ2-3; V: TRBV7-2; DNA: TGTGCCAGCAGCTTAGAGGGAGGGCGGTACACAGATACGCAGTATTTT; CDR3: CASSLEGGRYTDTQYF
size: -; D: TRBD1; J: TRBJ2-7; V: TRBV27; DNA: TGTGCCAGCAGGACACATACCGGGACAGCAACGAACGAGCAGTACTTC; CDR3: CASRTHTGTATNEQYF
size: -; D: -; J: TRBJ1-2; V: TRBV27; DNA: TGTGCCAGCAGTTTCGGGTCTGGGGGCTACACCTTC; CDR3: CASSFGSGGYTF
size: -; D: -; J: TRBJ2-5; V: TRBV28; DNA: TGTGCCAGCCATAAGACAGTCCTTCGGACCCAGTACTTC; CDR3: CASHKTVLRTQYF
size: once; D: -; J: TRBJ1-2; V: TRBV2; DNA: TGTGCCAGCAGTGTTCAGGCAAGCTATGGCTACACCTTC; CDR3: CASSVQASYGYTF
size: -; D: TRBD1; J: TRBJ2-1; V: TRBV19; DNA: TGTGCCAGTAGTATGGGGACAGCCATATACAATGAGCAGTTCTTC; CDR3: CASSMGTAIYNEQFF
size: -; D: -; J: TRBJ1-1; V: TRBV30; DNA: TGTGCCTGGATTGGGGGGTCGGGCACTGAAGCTTTCTTT; CDR3: CAWIGGSGTEAFF
size: once; D: -; J: TRBJ1-2; V: TRBV7-2; DNA: TGTGCCAGCAGCTTAGGGGCAGGGGCCTATGGCTACACCTTC; CDR3: CASSLGAGAYGYTF
size: -; D: TRBD1; J: TRBJ1-1; V: TRBV5-4; DNA: TGTGCCAGCAGCTTGGCGGGACAGTTTACTGAAGCTTTCTTT; CDR3: CASSLAGQFTEAFF
size: -; D: TRBD2; J: TRBJ2-1; V: TRBV7-2; DNA: TGTGCCAGCAGCCCTAGCGGGAGTCGGAATGAGCAGTTCTTC; CDR3: CASSPSGSRNEQFF
size: few; D: -; J: TRBJ1-3; V: TRBV5-8; DNA: TGTGCCAGCAGCCGCGGTTCCTCGCTCCTGGGAAACACCATATATTTT; CDR3: CASSRGSSLLGNTIYF
size: -; D: -; J: TRBJ2-3; V: TRBV29-1; DNA: TGCAGCGTTTGGGGCGGTACTAGCACAGATACGCAGTATTTT; CDR3: CSVWGGTSTDTQYF
size: -; D: TRBD1; J: TRBJ2-2; V: TRBV7-8; DNA: TGTGCCAGCAGCCCTGACAGGGGCGGTGGCACCGGGGAGCTGTTTTTT; CDR3: CASSPDRGGGTGELFF
size: few; D: TRBD1; J: TRBJ1-3; V: TRBV19; DNA: TGTGCCAGTAGTCCTGCGGACAGGGCTGGAAACACCATATATTTT; CDR3: CASSPADRAGNTIYF
size: -; D: -; J: TRBJ1-2; V: TRBV7-2; DNA: TGTGCCAGCAGGCCAAACGGGGTCGCTAACTATGGCTACACCTTC; CDR3: CASRPNGVANYGYTF
size: -; D: TRBD1; J: TRBJ2-1; V: TRBV11-2; DNA: TGTGCCAGCAGCTCGGACAGGGGTGCCAATGAGCAGTTCTTC; CDR3: CASSSDRGANEQFF
size: -; D: -; J: TRBJ2-7; V: TRBV5-6; DNA: TGTGCCAGCAGCTTGGCAGGGAAGCACGAGCAGTACTTC; CDR3: CASSLAGKHEQYF
size: -; D: -; J: TRBJ2-7; V: TRBV5-8; DNA: TGTGCCAGCAGCCCCCCCCTTAAGCGGGCAAATAACTACGAGCAGTACTTC; CDR3: CASSPPLKRANNYEQYF
size: -; D: -; J: TRBJ1-1; V: TRBV28; DNA: TGTGCCAGCAGTGGGGGACAAATGAACACTGAAGCTTTCTTT; CDR3: CASSGGQMNTEAFF
size: few; D: -; J: TRBJ2-3; V: TRBV29-1; DNA: TGCAGCGTTGAAGGGGAGGCCACAGATACGCAGTATTTT; CDR3: CSVEGEATDTQYF
size: -; D: TRBD1; J: TRBJ1-5; V: TRBV27; DNA: TGTGCCAGCAGTTTGACAGGGGTCCCTACTCAGCCCCAGCATTTT; CDR3: CASSLTGVPTQPQHF
size: -; D: TRBD1; J: TRBJ1-2; V: TRBV29-1; DNA: TGCAGCGTTGGACAGGGTTTGCTCTATGGCTACACCTTC; CDR3: CSVGQGLLYGYTF
size: few; D: -; J: TRBJ2-7; V: TRBV9; DNA: TGTGCCAGCAGCGCCTCCTCGAGCGAGCAGTACTTC; CDR3: CASSASSSEQYF
size: -; D: -; J: TRBJ2-7; V: TRBV28; DNA: TGTGCCAGCAGTTACGGGGGCTACGAGCAGTACTTC; CDR3: CASSYGGYEQYF
size: -; D: TRBD1; J: TRBJ2-3; V: TRBV10-3; DNA: TGTGCCATCAGTGAGTCGGGACAGATAACAGATACGCAGTATTTT; CDR3: CAISESGQITDTQYF